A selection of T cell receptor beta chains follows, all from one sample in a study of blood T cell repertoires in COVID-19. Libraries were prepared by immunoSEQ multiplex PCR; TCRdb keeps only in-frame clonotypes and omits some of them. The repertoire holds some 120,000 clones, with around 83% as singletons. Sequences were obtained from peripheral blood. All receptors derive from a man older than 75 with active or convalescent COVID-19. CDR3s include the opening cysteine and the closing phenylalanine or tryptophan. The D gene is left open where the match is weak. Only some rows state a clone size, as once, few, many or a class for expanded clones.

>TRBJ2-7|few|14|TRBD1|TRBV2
TGTGCCAGCAGTTCCGGGACAGGGAGGCGCGAGCAGTACTTC
CASSSGTGRREQYF
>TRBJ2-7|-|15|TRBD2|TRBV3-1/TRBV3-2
TGTGCCAGCAGCTACCAACCGGGACTAGGCTACGAGCAGTACTTC
CASSYQPGLGYEQYF
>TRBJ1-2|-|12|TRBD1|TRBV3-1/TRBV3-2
TGTGCCAGCAGACAGACAGGGGAAGGCTACACCTTC
CASRQTGEGYTF
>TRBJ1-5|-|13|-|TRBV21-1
TGTGCCAGCAGCAGGACAGGGCTTCAGCCCCAGCATTTT
CASSRTGLQPQHF
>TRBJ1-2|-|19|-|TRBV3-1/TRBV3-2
TGTGCCAGCAGCCAAGATGAAGAAACAGAGCCCCCTTATAACTATGGCTACACCTTC
CASSQDEETEPPYNYGYTF
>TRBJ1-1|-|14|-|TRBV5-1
TGCGCCAGCAGCTTGGCGCCGGGGAACACTGAAGCTTTCTTT
CASSLAPGNTEAFF
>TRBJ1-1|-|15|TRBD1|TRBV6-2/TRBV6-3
TGTGCCAGCAGTTACCCCGACAGGGGGGACACTGAAGCTTTCTTT
CASSYPDRGDTEAFF
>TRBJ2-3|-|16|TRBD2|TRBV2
TGTGCCAGCAGCTCGACTAGCGGGGGGGCCACAGATACGCAGTATTTT
CASSSTSGGATDTQYF
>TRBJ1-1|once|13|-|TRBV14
TGTGCCAGCAGCCAAGATATGAACACTGAAGCTTTCTTT
CASSQDMNTEAFF
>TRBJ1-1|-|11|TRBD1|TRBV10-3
TGTGCCATCAGTGGGGGACAGGCGGCTTTCTTT
CAISGGQAAFF